The rows below give T cell receptor beta chains drawn from one sample of a study of T cell repertoires in ileal Crohn's disease. Data came from immunoSEQ multiplex PCR; TCRdb stores just in-frame clones and leaves some out. The data show 2,000 to 3,000 clones, 84% seen once. Input material: ileal tissue. The receptors were sampled from an adult with Crohn's disease. Both conserved end residues are part of each CDR3. D genes are given only for firm matches. Not all rows give a size; the values are once, few, many and, for expanded clones, a class.

j_gene | d_gene | v_gene | abundance | CDR3aa | CDR3nt
TRBJ1-2 | NA | TRBV5-6 | NA | CASSLVTADGYTF | TGTGCCAGCAGCTTGGTAACAGCGGATGGCTACACCTTC
TRBJ1-2 | NA | TRBV25-1 | NA | CANKTKGNYGYTF | TGTGCCAATAAGACCAAGGGTAACTATGGCTACACCTTC
TRBJ1-3 | TRBD1 | TRBV11-3 | NA | CASSLRSSKQGASGNTIYF | TGTGCCAGCAGCTTAAGATCCTCCAAACAGGGGGCGAGTGGAAACACCATATATTTT
TRBJ2-3 | NA | TRBV5-4 | NA | CASNQGLADNTQYF | TGTGCCAGCAACCAGGGGCTAGCGGACAATACGCAGTATTTT
TRBJ1-1 | NA | TRBV19 | few | CASSSANTEAFF | TGTGCCAGTAGTTCGGCAAATACTGAAGCTTTCTTT
TRBJ2-1 | TRBD2 | TRBV7-3 | NA | CASSPKPQPSGSNEQFF | TGTGCCAGCAGCCCAAAACCACAGCCTAGCGGGAGTAATGAGCAGTTCTTC
TRBJ1-3 | NA | TRBV5-4 | NA | CASSLWGTGNTIYF | TGTGCCAGCAGCTTGTGGGGGACCGGAAACACCATATATTTT
TRBJ2-4 | TRBD1 | TRBV5-1 | NA | CASSSRQGAKNIQYF | TGCGCCAGCAGCTCGAGACAGGGAGCCAAAAACATTCAGTACTTC
TRBJ2-5 | TRBD1 | TRBV7-8 | NA | CASSLRLTGGIGVQETQYF | TGTGCCAGCAGCTTAAGGTTGACAGGGGGCATAGGGGTCCAAGAGACCCAGTACTTC
TRBJ2-7 | TRBD2 | TRBV9 | NA | CASSVGTSGREQYF | TGTGCCAGCAGCGTGGGGACTAGCGGTAGGGAGCAGTACTTC
TRBJ2-5 | NA | TRBV12-5 | NA | CASGLGERTQYF | TGTGCTAGTGGTTTGGGCGAGAGAACCCAGTACTTC
TRBJ1-2 | NA | TRBV6-5 | NA | CATLPGTYYGYTF | TGTGCCACCTTACCCGGCACCTACTATGGCTACACCTTC
TRBJ1-2 | TRBD1 | TRBV7-9 | NA | CASSFGTGTAGYTF | TGTGCCAGCAGCTTCGGAACCGGGACAGCTGGCTACACCTTC
TRBJ2-2 | TRBD1 | TRBV19 | NA | CASKAGQGRTGELFF | TGTGCCAGTAAGGCGGGACAGGGGCGTACCGGGGAGCTGTTTTTT
TRBJ2-1 | TRBD1 | TRBV9 | NA | CASSPGQGRNEQFF | TGTGCCAGCAGCCCGGGACAGGGACGGAATGAGCAGTTCTTC
TRBJ2-5 | NA | TRBV7-9 | few | CASSSGALLENQETQYF | TGTGCCAGCAGCTCCGGAGCGCTTCTAGAGAACCAAGAGACCCAGTACTTC
TRBJ1-1 | NA | TRBV29-1 | NA | CSALITPAYEAFF | TGCAGCGCCCTAATTACACCCGCTTATGAAGCTTTCTTT
TRBJ2-2 | NA | TRBV5-1 | NA | CASSAGTVNTGELFF | TGCGCCAGCAGCGCCGGGACTGTTAACACCGGGGAGCTGTTTTTT
TRBJ2-1 | NA | TRBV7-2 | NA | CASSLAGTGEQFF | TGTGCCAGCAGCTTAGCTGGGACGGGGGAGCAGTTCTTC
TRBJ2-1 | NA | TRBV9 | once | CASSARLGADNEQFF | TGTGCCAGCAGCGCCCGACTAGGGGCAGACAATGAGCAGTTCTTC
TRBJ2-7 | TRBD1 | TRBV23-1 | NA | CASSQGTSGTVYEQYF | TGCGCCAGCAGTCAAGGCACTTCGGGGACAGTCTACGAGCAGTACTTC
TRBJ2-3 | NA | TRBV29-1 | NA | CSVEAPPLSDGTQYF | TGCAGCGTTGAAGCCCCCCCTCTTAGCGACGGGACGCAGTATTTT
TRBJ2-3 | TRBD1 | TRBV2 | NA | CASSEKTGYTDTQYF | TGTGCCAGCAGTGAAAAGACAGGGTACACAGATACGCAGTATTTT
TRBJ2-7 | NA | TRBV6-5 | NA | CASSYEQGSEQYF | TGTGCCAGCAGTTACGAGCAGGGTAGCGAGCAGTACTTC
TRBJ1-1 | NA | TRBV20-1 | NA | CSARDKREAFF | TGCAGTGCTAGAGACAAAAGGGAAGCTTTCTTT
TRBJ2-7 | NA | TRBV2 | NA | CASSEMRGRPYEQYF | TGTGCCAGCAGTGAGATGAGGGGCCGACCCTACGAGCAGTACTTC
TRBJ2-7 | TRBD1 | TRBV5-6 | NA | CASSLARTGYYEQYF | TGTGCCAGCAGCTTGGCCCGGACAGGATACTACGAGCAGTACTTC
TRBJ1-3 | TRBD1 | TRBV2 | NA | CASSVTGGGSGNTIYF | TGTGCCAGCAGCGTAACAGGGGGCGGATCTGGAAACACCATATATTTT
TRBJ2-7 | TRBD2 | TRBV4-2 | NA | CASSHGLAGTYEQYF | TGTGCCAGCAGCCACGGACTAGCGGGGACCTACGAGCAGTACTTC
TRBJ2-3 | NA | TRBV4-3 | NA | CASSQERGRTDTQYF | TGCGCCAGCAGCCAAGAGCGGGGAAGAACAGATACGCAGTATTTT
TRBJ1-5 | NA | TRBV5-6 | few | CASSWGALNQPQHF | TGTGCCAGCAGCTGGGGGGCATTGAATCAGCCCCAGCATTTT
TRBJ2-3 | TRBD1 | TRBV5-6 | NA | CASSERQGSGDTQYF | TGTGCCAGCAGCGAAAGACAGGGATCTGGAGATACGCAGTATTTT
TRBJ2-6 | NA | TRBV7-4 | NA | CASSLGGFSGANVLTF | TGTGCCAGCAGCTTGGGAGGATTCTCTGGGGCCAACGTCCTGACTTTC
TRBJ1-5 | NA | TRBV5-8 | NA | CASSRAVGQPQHF | TGTGCCAGCAGCCGGGCGGTGGGTCAGCCCCAGCATTTT
TRBJ1-2 | NA | TRBV5-4 | NA | CASSLEGYNYGYTF | TGTGCCAGCAGCTTGGAGGGATACAACTATGGCTACACCTTC
TRBJ1-2 | TRBD1 | TRBV15 | few | CATSPGTGGSYGYTF | TGTGCCACCAGCCCGGGGACAGGGGGCTCCTATGGCTACACCTTC
TRBJ2-1 | NA | TRBV11-2 | NA | CASSLRLAGGGEQFF | TGTGCCAGCAGCCTCCGACTAGCTGGGGGCGGAGAGCAGTTCTTC
TRBJ1-4 | NA | TRBV12-5 | NA | CASAQREKLFF | TGTGCTAGTGCCCAGCGGGAAAAACTGTTTTTT
TRBJ2-1 | NA | TRBV18 | NA | CASSPRLEAEQFF | TGTGCCAGCTCACCACGACTAGAAGCTGAGCAGTTCTTC
TRBJ1-2 | NA | TRBV10-2 | NA | CASSLDSYGYTF | TGCGCCAGCAGCCTAGACAGCTATGGCTACACCTTC